The sequence of this TCR beta chain was determined in a study of CD8 T cells in Susac syndrome. Patients with Susac syndrome met diagnostic criteria that were recently defined for definite or probable disease. TEMRA cells were FACS-enriched, unlike CD8+ and CD4+ T cells, which were negatively isolated. V lost 1 base to trimming and J lost 8 bases, with 15 bases between them. This CDR3 has 14 amino acids. Germline V gene data show CDR1 as SGDLS and CDR2 as YYNGEE. A quantity of roughly 0.5 to 1 ug RNA underwent reverse transcription using random hexamers. Multiplex PCR with immunoSEQ amplified the TCR beta CDR3 across 54 Vbeta and 13 Jbeta. TCRdb processed the immunoSEQ multiplex PCR reads anew with MiXCR; each CDR3 protein has one entry. The data contain over 130,000 distinct CDR3 sequences, 95% of them singletons.

J is TRBJ1-2 and V is TRBV9, with a weak D call TRBD1 (5 bases). The sequenced sample was CD4+ T cells from PBMCs. This TCR was sampled from a human donor with Susac syndrome. The DNA of the CDR3 is TGTGCCAGCAGCGTAAGCCCCGGGCGGGACGGCTACACCTTC. Translation: CASSVSPGRDGYTF.